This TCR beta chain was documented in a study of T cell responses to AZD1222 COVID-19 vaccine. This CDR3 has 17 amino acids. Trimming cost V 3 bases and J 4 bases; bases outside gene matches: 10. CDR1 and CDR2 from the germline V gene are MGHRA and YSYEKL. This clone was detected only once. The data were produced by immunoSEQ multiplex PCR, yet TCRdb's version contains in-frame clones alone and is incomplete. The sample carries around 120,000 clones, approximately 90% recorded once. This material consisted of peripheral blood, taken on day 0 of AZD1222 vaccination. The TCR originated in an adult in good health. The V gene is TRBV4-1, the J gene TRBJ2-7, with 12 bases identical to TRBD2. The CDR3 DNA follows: TGCGCCAGCAGCCAGACTAGCGGGAGACTCTCGATTTACGAGCAGTACTTC. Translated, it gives CASSQTSGRLSIYEQYF.